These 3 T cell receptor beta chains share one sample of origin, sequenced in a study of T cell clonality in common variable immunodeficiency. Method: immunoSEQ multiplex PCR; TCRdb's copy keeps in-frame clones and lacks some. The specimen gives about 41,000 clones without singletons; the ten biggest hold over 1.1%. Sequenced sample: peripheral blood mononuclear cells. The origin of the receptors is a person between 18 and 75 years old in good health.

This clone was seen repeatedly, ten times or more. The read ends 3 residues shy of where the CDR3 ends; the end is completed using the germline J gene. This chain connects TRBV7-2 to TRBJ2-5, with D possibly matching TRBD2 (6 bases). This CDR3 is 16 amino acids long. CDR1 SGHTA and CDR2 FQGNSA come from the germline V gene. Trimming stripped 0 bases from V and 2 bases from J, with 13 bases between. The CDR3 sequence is CASSLALSGIQETQYF. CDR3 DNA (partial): TGTGCCAGCAGCTTAGCCCTTAGCGGAATACAAGAGACC.

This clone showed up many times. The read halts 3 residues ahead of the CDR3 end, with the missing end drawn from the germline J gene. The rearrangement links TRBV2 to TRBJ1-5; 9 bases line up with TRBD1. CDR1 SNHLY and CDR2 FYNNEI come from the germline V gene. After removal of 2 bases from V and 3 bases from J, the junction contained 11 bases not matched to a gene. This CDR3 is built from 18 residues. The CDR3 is CASSEPGTGRGYNQPQHF. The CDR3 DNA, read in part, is TGTGCCAGCAGTGAACCAGGGACAGGGAGAGGGTACAATCAGCCC.

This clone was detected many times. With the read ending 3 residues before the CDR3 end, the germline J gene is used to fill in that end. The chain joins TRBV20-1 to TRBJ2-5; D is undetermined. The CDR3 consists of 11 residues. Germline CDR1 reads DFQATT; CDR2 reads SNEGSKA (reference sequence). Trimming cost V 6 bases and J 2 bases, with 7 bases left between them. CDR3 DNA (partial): TGCAGTGCCCTAAATCAAGAGACC. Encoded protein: CSALNQET. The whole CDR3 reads CSALNQETQYF.